Each of the 32 T cell receptor beta chains below was sequenced from the same sample in a study of blood T cell repertoires in COVID-19. The protocol was immunoSEQ multiplex PCR, while the TCRdb copy is restricted to in-frame clones and leaves out a portion. The table has around 81,000 clones, around 90% seen once. Sequencing was performed on peripheral blood. These TCRs come from a man in his sixties or seventies with acute or convalescent COVID-19.

This clone was seen just once. CDR3 DNA sequence: TGTGCCAGTAGGGTCACAGGGTTCACTGAAGCTTTCTTT. Translating gives CASRVTGFTEAFF. The chain recombines TRBV19 with TRBJ1-1; D might be TRBD1 (6 bases). From germline, CDR1 is LNHDA and CDR2 SQIVND (reference sequence). CDR3 length equals 13 residues. V shed 6 bases and J shed 4 bases, with 12 bases lying between them.

The DNA of the CDR3 is TGTGCCAGCAGGGCGCAGCGCACGAACACCGGGGAGCTGTTTTTT. The encoded protein is CASRAQRTNTGELFF. The chain links TRBV11-2 to TRBJ2-2, with no clear D. V was cut by 6 bases and J by 0 bases, with 11 bases left in between. The CDR3 is 15 residues long. The germline V gene has CDR1 SGHAT and CDR2 FQNNGV.

The chain uses TRBV7-3 and TRBJ2-1; 13 nucleotides align to TRBD2. Germline CDR1 is SGHTA and CDR2 is FQGTGA. The CDR3 length is 16 residues. Unmatched junction bases numbered 2, after V lost 1 base and J lost 5 bases. The CDR3 sequence is CASSLRTSGGHNEQFF. The CDR3 coding sequence is TGTGCCAGCAGCTTAAGGACTAGCGGGGGTCACAATGAGCAGTTCTTC.

Here the CDR3 reads CASSQPLRGVGELFF. CDR3 in DNA: TGCGCCAGCAGCCAACCACTCAGGGGAGTGGGGGAGCTGTTTTTT. J is TRBJ2-2 and V is TRBV4-1, with D maybe TRBD1 (6 bases). CDR1 and CDR2 from the germline V gene are MGHRA and YSYEKL. V lost 2 bases to trimming and J lost 8 bases, with 15 bases between them. The length of the CDR3 is 15 residues.

The gene calls are TRBV19 and TRBJ1-5, with TRBD1 as a possible D gene (5 bases). Germline CDR1 and CDR2: LNHDA and SQIVND (reference sequence). Trimming removed 10 bases at V and 3 bases at J, with 25 bases between. This CDR3 comprises 17 residues. This chain's CDR3 is CATTTEWGRGNNQPQHF. CDR3 in DNA: TGTGCCACCACCACGGAGTGGGGCCGAGGTAACAATCAGCCCCAGCATTTT.

The chain carries TRBV27 and TRBJ1-4; D is ambiguous. The CDR3 contains 15 residues. Germline V lookup: CDR1 MNHEY, CDR2 SMNVEV (reference sequence). V was shortened by 0 bases and J by 5 bases, with 10 bases between the two germline ends. CDR3 residues: CASSLSVSRNEKLFF. DNA of the CDR3: TGTGCCAGCAGTTTATCGGTATCCAGGAATGAAAAACTGTTTTTT.

This sequence joins TRBV19 and TRBJ2-3, with D possibly TRBD2 on 6 matching bases. Germline V CDR1 and CDR2: LNHDA, SQIVND (reference sequence). This CDR3 is built from 15 residues. Trimming shortened V by 8 bases and J by 0 bases, and 15 bases separated the two germline ends. The CDR3 bases are TGTGCCAGTGGAGGGTTTAGTTCTAGCACAGATACGCAGTATTTT. Residues: CASGGFSSSTDTQYF.

The chain combines TRBV30 with TRBJ1-2; D is undetermined. The V end was cut by 8 bases, the J end by 6 bases, with 19 bases between. Germline assignment: CDR1 GTSNPN and CDR2 SVGIG (reference sequence). This CDR3 is built from 13 residues. The DNA of the CDR3 is TGTGCCCGAGACTCCCGGGGATTCCATGGCTACACCTTC. Translating it yields CARDSRGFHGYTF.

The chain employs TRBV7-2 and TRBJ2-3; a weak D match, TRBD1 (6 bases). Trimming left V 2 bases short and J 3 bases short, with 12 bases between. The germline V gene has CDR1 SGHTA and CDR2 FQGNSA. The CDR3 has 15 amino acids. CDR3 coding DNA: TGTGCCAGCAGCTTAACCGGAGGACAGACAGATACGCAGTATTTT. Its translation: CASSLTGGQTDTQYF.

The rearrangement uses TRBV12-3 or TRBV12-4 and TRBJ2-7, with D possibly being TRBD1 (5 bases). V was pared by 4 bases and J by 2 bases, with 9 bases between. The CDR3 is made up of 13 amino acids. The CDR3 here is CASSSTVTYEQYF. The DNA of the CDR3 is TGTGCCAGCAGTTCGACAGTAACCTACGAGCAGTACTTC.

The genes are TRBV7-2 and TRBJ1-4, with TRBD1 matching 8 bases. The germline gives CDR1 SGHTA, CDR2 FQGNSA. The CDR3 is made up of 16 amino acids. V was pared by 1 base and J by 7 bases, with 8 bases of the junction left unmatched. The CDR3 region is CASSLVSRGPSEKLFF. As DNA, the CDR3 is TGTGCCAGCAGCTTAGTTTCCAGGGGGCCTTCTGAAAAACTGTTTTTT.

The J gene is TRBJ2-2, the V gene TRBV2; D may be TRBD2 (6 bases). The CDR3 sequence is 15 residues long. Trimming removed 4 bases from V and 4 bases from J, with 13 bases in between. Germline CDR1 SNHLY, CDR2 FYNNEI. Here the CDR3 reads CASSVSGVVTGELFF. As DNA, the CDR3 is TGTGCCAGCAGTGTGTCGGGGGTAGTCACCGGGGAGCTGTTTTTT.

The rearrangement joins TRBV28 to TRBJ2-2; D possibly corresponds to TRBD1 (5 bases). The CDR3 is 14 residues long. Germline lookup yields CDR1 MDHEN and CDR2 SYDVKM. V was pared by 7 bases and J by 6 bases, with 15 bases between. The CDR3 loop is CASKQGSRAGELFF. CDR3 nucleotides: TGTGCCAGCAAGCAGGGCTCAAGAGCCGGGGAGCTGTTTTTT.

The CDR3: CASSFTSAGETQYF. The CDR3 DNA follows: TGTGCCAGCAGCTTTACTAGCGCGGGGGAGACCCAGTACTTC. The genes are TRBV5-6 and TRBJ2-5; TRBD2 agrees at 7 bases. V gave up 2 bases and J gave up 5 bases; unmatched junction bases: 6. Germline values: CDR1 SGHDT, CDR2 YYEEEE. The length of the CDR3 is 14 residues.

The V and J genes are TRBV24-1 and TRBJ2-1; D is uncertain. V lost 6 bases and J lost 4, with 9 bases in between. CDR1 KGHDR and CDR2 SFDVKD come from the germline V gene. The CDR3 sequence is 13 residues long. The CDR3 DNA sequence: TGTGCCACCAGTTTGACATTTTACAATGAGCAGTTCTTC. Translation gives CATSLTFYNEQFF.

The rearrangement joins TRBV5-1 to TRBJ2-1; weak D call: TRBD1 (5 bases). CDR3 length equals 14 residues. Germline V gives CDR1 SGHRS, CDR2 YFSETQ. V was clipped by 0 bases and J by 7 bases, with 11 bases between them. The CDR3 sequence: CASSLESGQNEQFF. The CDR3 region has the DNA TGCGCCAGCAGCTTGGAGTCAGGGCAGAATGAGCAGTTCTTC.

The genes are TRBV2 and TRBJ1-5, with TRBD1 matching over 9 bases. V dropped 3 bases and J dropped 5; count of bases not matched to a gene: 5. There are 15 residues in the CDR3. Germline assignment: CDR1 SNHLY and CDR2 FYNNEI. This CDR3 reads CASSDKGQGDQPQHF. The CDR3 coding sequence is TGTGCCAGCAGTGATAAGGGACAGGGAGATCAGCCCCAGCATTTT.

The J gene is TRBJ1-2, the V gene TRBV6-5, with 10 bases identical to TRBD1. In germline, CDR1 is MNHEY, CDR2 SVGAGI. V shed 6 bases and J 4 bases; nucleotides not matched to a gene: 5. The CDR3 extends over 14 amino acids. CDR3 nucleotides: TGTGCCAGCAGCGGGGACAGGGGTATCTATGGCTACACCTTC. This codes for CASSGDRGIYGYTF.

The V call is TRBV7-2, the J call TRBJ1-3, with 7 positions matching TRBD1. V gave up 1 base and J gave up 4 bases; unmatched junction bases: 4. The CDR3 has 15 amino acids. The germline gives CDR1 SGHTA, CDR2 FQGNSA. Here the CDR3 reads CASSLVATGGNTIYF. CDR3 in DNA: TGTGCCAGCAGCTTAGTGGCGACAGGGGGAAACACCATATATTTT. Full variable domain (outside the CDR3, taken from reference TRBV7-2 and TRBJ1-3): GAGVSQSPSNKVTEKGKDVELRCDPISGHTALYWYRQSLGQGLEFLIYFQGNSAPDKSGLPSDRFSAERTGGSVSTLTIQRTQQEDSAVYLCASSLVATGGNTIYFGEGSWLTVV.

In nucleotides, the CDR3 is TGTGCCAGCGGGATAGCGGGGGGGCGTCCGTTCTTC. It encodes CASGIAGGRPFF. The rearrangement joins TRBV6-5 to TRBJ2-1; 11 nucleotides agree with TRBD2. V was pared by 8 bases and J by 15 bases, with 9 bases of the junction left unmatched. CDR1 is MNHEY and CDR2 is SVGAGI in the germline V gene. The CDR3 is made up of 12 amino acids.

This clone occurred once. CDR3 in amino acids: CASTNGGHTDTQYF. In DNA form, the CDR3 reads TGTGCCAGCACCAACGGAGGGCACACAGATACGCAGTATTTT. The chain carries TRBV21-1 and TRBJ2-3; the table's D call, TRBD2, was not checked against the DNA. TRBV21-1 is marked as a pseudogene. This CDR3 comprises 14 residues.

This clone is a singleton in its sample. The J gene is TRBJ1-3, the V gene TRBV11-2; D is unresolved. CDR3 length: 17 residues. The V end lost 1 base, the J end lost 0 bases, and 13 bases lay between the germline ends. CDR1 is SGHAT and CDR2 is FQNNGV in the germline V gene. The CDR3 reads CASSLAPGGPSGNTIYF. CDR3 nucleotide sequence: TGTGCCAGCAGCTTAGCCCCGGGAGGGCCCTCTGGAAACACCATATATTTT.

The V and J genes are TRBV5-4 and TRBJ2-7; 7 nucleotides match TRBD1. Trimming cost V 4 bases and J 0 bases; bases outside gene matches: 4. This CDR3 is 14 amino acids long. Germline V gene data show CDR1 as SGHNT and CDR2 as YYREEE (reference sequence). As DNA, the CDR3 is TGTGCCAGCAGCCGCAGGGGGAGCTCCTACGAGCAGTACTTC. It encodes CASSRRGSSYEQYF.

This chain links TRBV7-2 with TRBJ1-2; no clear D. The germline gives CDR1 SGHTA, CDR2 FQGNSA. Trimming took off 5 bases at V and 4 bases at J, with 8 bases between the two ends. The CDR3 is 12 amino acids. The DNA for the CDR3 is TGTGCCAGCAGCCGCACAGTCTATGGCTACACCTTC. The encoded protein is CASSRTVYGYTF. Looking up the rest from reference TRBV7-2 and TRBJ1-2 gives the full variable domain: GAGVSQSPSNKVTEKGKDVELRCDPISGHTALYWYRQSLGQGLEFLIYFQGNSAPDKSGLPSDRFSAERTGGSVSTLTIQRTQQEDSAVYLCASSRTVYGYTFGSGTRLTVV.

The chain joins TRBV19 to TRBJ1-2; 9 bases agree with TRBD1. Germline-derived CDR1 and CDR2 are LNHDA and SQIVND (reference sequence). CDR3 length equals 15 residues. V shed 5 bases, J shed 4 bases, and the junction held 8 bases outside the gene matches. The CDR3 loop reads CASSLPGTGLYGYTF. CDR3 nucleotide sequence: TGTGCCAGTAGTTTGCCCGGGACAGGGCTCTATGGCTACACCTTC. The full variable domain, with the rest looked up from reference TRBV19 and TRBJ1-2, is DGGITQSPKYLFRKEGQNVTLSCEQNLNHDAMYWYRQDPGQGLRLIYYSQIVNDFQKGDIAEGYSVSREKKESFPLTVTSAQKNPTAFYLCASSLPGTGLYGYTFGSGTRLTVV.

The gene calls are TRBV7-9 and TRBJ2-5, with 10 positions matching TRBD2. Germline-derived CDR1 and CDR2 are SEHNR and FQNEAQ (reference sequence). V was pared by 4 bases and J by 4 bases, with 9 bases of the junction left unmatched. The CDR3 has 16 residues. As DNA, the CDR3 is TGTGCCAGCAGCTCACTAGCGGGGATGGGAGGAGAGACCCAGTACTTC. As protein: CASSSLAGMGGETQYF.

This chain uses TRBV10-3 with TRBJ1-4; TRBD1 agrees at 8 bases. CDR1 is ENHRY and CDR2 is SYGVKD in the germline V gene. The CDR3 covers 14 residues. V was pared by 6 bases and J by 4 bases, with 4 bases of the junction left unmatched. The CDR3 DNA is TGTGCCATCAGACCGACAGGGGTTAATGAAAAACTGTTTTTT. Translated, it gives CAIRPTGVNEKLFF.

The V call is TRBV10-2, the J call TRBJ2-7, with 8 bases aligning to TRBD2. Germline V gives CDR1 WSHSY, CDR2 SAAADI. The CDR3 totals 15 residues. The trim removed 0 bases at V and 7 bases at J, leaving 8 bases unmatched. The DNA of the CDR3 is TGCGCCAGCAGTGAGTCGGGAAGCGGGAGATTTGAGCAGTACTTC. Encoded protein: CASSESGSGRFEQYF.

The rearrangement links TRBV19 to TRBJ1-3; TRBD1 agrees at 7 bases. Germline V CDR1 and CDR2: LNHDA, SQIVND (reference sequence). J lost 0 bases, V lost 4 bases, and 21 bases had no gene match. This CDR3 contains 21 residues. The CDR3 is CASSTHPGQNAGGLSGNTIYF. DNA of the CDR3: TGTGCCAGTAGTACACACCCGGGACAGAATGCCGGCGGGCTCTCTGGAAACACCATATATTTT. The complete variable domain, with remaining parts taken from reference TRBV19 and TRBJ1-3, reads DGGITQSPKYLFRKEGQNVTLSCEQNLNHDAMYWYRQDPGQGLRLIYYSQIVNDFQKGDIAEGYSVSREKKESFPLTVTSAQKNPTAFYLCASSTHPGQNAGGLSGNTIYFGEGSWLTVV.

The chain employs TRBV11-2 and TRBJ2-3, with D possibly being TRBD1 (6 bases). Trimming pared 4 bases from V and 2 bases from J, leaving 10 bases between. The CDR3 length is 14 residues. Looked up from germline, CDR1 is SGHAT and CDR2 is FQNNGV. This chain's CDR3 is CASSSGQHTDTQYF. The CDR3 nucleotides read TGTGCCAGCAGCTCTGGACAGCACACAGATACGCAGTATTTT.

The chain carries TRBV19 and TRBJ1-5; D call uncertain. In germline, CDR1 is LNHDA, CDR2 SQIVND (reference sequence). Between the trimmed V and J ends, which lost 9 bases and 0 bases, there was a span of 15 bases. There are 15 residues in the CDR3. CDR3 region: CASTITSISNQPQHF. The CDR3 DNA reads as TGTGCCAGCACCATTACGAGCATTAGCAATCAGCCCCAGCATTTT.

This clone was seen once. V gene TRBV4-3 combines with J gene TRBJ2-2; TRBD2 is a possible D gene (6 bases). Germline CDR1 is LGHNA and CDR2 is YSLEER. Trimming took 0 bases from V and 8 from J, leaving 10 bases between them. CDR3 size: 14 residues. CDR3 bases: TGCGCCAGCAGCCAAGATCGGGAGTTTGGGGAGCTGTTTTTT. Amino acids: CASSQDREFGELFF.